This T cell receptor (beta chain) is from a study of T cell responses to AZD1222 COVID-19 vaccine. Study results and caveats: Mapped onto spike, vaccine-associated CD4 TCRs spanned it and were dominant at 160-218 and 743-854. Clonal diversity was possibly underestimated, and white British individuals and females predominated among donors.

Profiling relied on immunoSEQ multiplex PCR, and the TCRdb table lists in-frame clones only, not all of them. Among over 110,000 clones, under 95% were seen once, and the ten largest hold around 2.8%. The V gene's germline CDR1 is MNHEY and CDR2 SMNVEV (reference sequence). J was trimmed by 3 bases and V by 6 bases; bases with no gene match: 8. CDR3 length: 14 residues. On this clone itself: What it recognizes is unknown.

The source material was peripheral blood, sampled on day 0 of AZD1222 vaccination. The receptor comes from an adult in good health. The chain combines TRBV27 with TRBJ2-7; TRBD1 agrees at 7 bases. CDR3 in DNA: TGTGCCAGCAGGCAGACCGGGACAGTCTACGAGCAGTACTTC. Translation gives CASRQTGTVYEQYF.